The text below deals with one T cell receptor (beta chain). What it binds is not known. The data originate from a study of glioma-infiltrating T cells. TCR alpha and beta CDR3 regions were amplified from RNA using iRepertoire nested multiplex PCR. Using its own MiXCR run on the multiplex PCR reads, TCRdb lists one record per CDR3 protein. The sample records about 130,000 distinct CDR3 sequences, under 25% being singletons. Germline-derived CDR1 and CDR2 are SGHTA and FQGNSA. Trimming removed 5 bases from V and 8 bases from J; junction bases left unmatched: 4. There are 13 residues in the CDR3. Study observations and caveats: Above-expected tissue-blood divergence occurred in all gliomas, most in low-grade ones.

This receptor was identified in a human donor with low-grade glioma or glioblastoma, undergoing nonglioma brain surgery, or in good health (not recorded which). Specimen: glioma tissue, nonneoplastic brain tissue, or PBMCs (not recorded which). The V and J genes are TRBV7-2 and TRBJ2-1; 9 bases are a match to TRBD1. CDR3 coding DNA: TGTGCCAGCAGCGCGGACAGGGGTGATGAGCAGTTCTTC. Residues: CASSADRGDEQFF. Based on the CDR3 plus reference TRBV7-2 and TRBJ2-1, the full variable domain is GAGVSQSPSNKVTEKGKDVELRCDPISGHTALYWYRQSLGQGLEFLIYFQGNSAPDKSGLPSDRFSAERTGGSVSTLTIQRTQQEDSAVYLCASSADRGDEQFFGPGTRLTVL.